Each of the 16 T cell receptor beta chains below was sequenced from the same sample in a study of cytotoxic CD8 clonotypes in ibrutinib-treated CLL. Sequencing used immunoSEQ multiplex PCR; TCRdb keeps in-frame clones, though not all of them. The repertoire includes around 40,000 clones, 55% to 75% of them detected once, and around 9.1% sits in the top ten. Specimen: PBMCs, collected at disease progression, from a patient treated with ibrutinib. The origin of the receptors is a human donor with chronic lymphocytic leukemia.

This clone was recorded a few times. The chain couples TRBV19 to TRBJ1-5; tentatively, D is TRBD1 (5 bases). V lost 1 base, J lost 0 bases, and 10 bases lay in between. The CDR3 length is 16 residues. Germline CDR1 LNHDA, CDR2 SQIVND (reference sequence). CDR3 sequence: CASSIAGQNSNQPQHF. In DNA form, the CDR3 reads TGTGCCAGTAGTATAGCCGGACAAAATAGCAATCAGCCCCAGCATTTT.

This clone was picked up a small number of times. The genes are TRBV5-4 and TRBJ1-2; weak D call: TRBD1 (5 bases). The CDR3 consists of 13 residues. Germline CDR1 SGHNT, CDR2 YYREEE (reference sequence). Trimming removed 0 bases at V and 5 bases at J, with 8 bases between. CDR3 sequence reads: CASSLDRLYGYTF. DNA for the CDR3: TGTGCCAGCAGCTTGGACAGGTTGTATGGCTACACCTTC.

The chain couples TRBV18 to TRBJ1-5, with D perhaps TRBD1 (6 bases). CDR1 is KGHSH, CDR2 LQKENI, per germline. The CDR3 sequence is 14 residues long. The V and J ends lost 4 bases and 5 bases respectively, with 12 bases between them. The CDR3 nucleotides read TGTGCCAGCTCACTCGGACAGTCCTATCAGCCCCAGCATTTT. This encodes CASSLGQSYQPQHF.

This clone occurred a few times. The genes are TRBV6-4 and TRBJ2-1, with 8 bases aligning to TRBD2. This CDR3 region has 15 residues. Germline-derived CDR1 and CDR2 are MRHNA and SNTAGT. Germline trimming cut 3 bases from V and 5 bases from J; bases unmatched to any gene: 6. In DNA form, the CDR3 reads TGTGCCAGCAGTGAAAGGACTAGCCCCAACAATGAGCAGTTCTTC. Its protein product is CASSERTSPNNEQFF.

The sample holds one count of this clone. The rearrangement uses TRBV10-3 and TRBJ1-2, with 7 bases fitting TRBD1. Germline V lookup: CDR1 ENHRY, CDR2 SYGVKD. The CDR3 has 15 amino acids. After removal of 5 bases from V and 0 bases from J, the junction contained 6 bases not matched to a gene. CDR3 amino acids: CAISLGQSSNYGYTF. CDR3 sequence (DNA): TGTGCCATCAGTCTGGGACAGTCTTCTAACTATGGCTACACCTTC.

This chain's CDR3 is CASSPDSNQPQHF. CDR3 DNA: TGTGCCAGCTCACCGGATAGCAATCAGCCCCAGCATTTT. This chain connects TRBV18 to TRBJ1-5, with no clear D. Between the trimmed V and J ends, which lost 3 bases and 0 bases, there was a span of 3 bases. Germline CDR1 and CDR2: KGHSH and LQKENI. The CDR3 totals 13 residues.

The chain has TRBV6-5 and TRBJ1-3, with unresolved D. Deletions cut 0 bases from V and 8 bases from J, with 14 bases between. This CDR3 is built from 15 residues. Germline CDR1 reads MNHEY; CDR2 reads SVGAGI. The CDR3 protein is CASSYSGRGADTIYF. The CDR3 DNA follows: TGTGCCAGCAGTTACTCCGGCCGGGGAGCGGACACCATATATTTT.

V and J are TRBV4-1 and TRBJ2-5, with unresolved D. V lost 0 bases and J 4 bases, leaving 18 bases between the germline ends. Germline CDR1 is MGHRA and CDR2 is YSYEKL. This CDR3 comprises 17 residues. CDR3 nucleotide sequence: TGCGCCAGCAGCCAAGATCTTACAAACCGAGCTTCAGAGACCCAGTACTTC. Translated: CASSQDLTNRASETQYF.

The chain has TRBV7-9 and TRBJ1-1; 7 nucleotides agree with TRBD1. Unmatched junction bases numbered 12, after V lost 5 bases and J lost 6 bases. The CDR3 has 15 amino acids. Germline V lookup: CDR1 SEHNR, CDR2 FQNEAQ (reference sequence). The CDR3 DNA reads as TGTGCCAGCAGCCGACCGACAGGGTGGGAGGCTGAAGCTTTCTTT. Its protein product is CASSRPTGWEAEAFF.

This clone was counted between two and nine times. J is TRBJ2-3 and V is TRBV5-1; 10 positions agree with TRBD1. Germline V CDR1 and CDR2: SGHRS, YFSETQ. CDR3 length: 15 amino acids. Trimming cost V 4 bases and J 3 bases; bases outside gene matches: 5. The CDR3 sequence: CASSVRTGGTDTQYF. The CDR3, as DNA: TGCGCCAGCAGCGTTCGGACAGGGGGGACAGATACGCAGTATTTT.

The chain links TRBV11-2 to TRBJ1-1, with D hard to call. There are 14 residues in the CDR3. Per germline, CDR1 SGHAT and CDR2 FQNNGV. Trimming took off 2 bases at V and 3 bases at J, with 10 bases between the two ends. The CDR3 loop reads CASSLFISDTEAFF. Written as DNA, the CDR3 is TGTGCCAGCAGCTTATTCATCAGTGACACTGAAGCTTTCTTT.

This chain links TRBV23-1 with TRBJ2-7; D not resolved. TRBV23-1 is annotated as an ORF whose role is uncertain. The V gene lost 2 bases and the J gene lost 3 bases, with 8 bases spanning the gap. The CDR3 length is 13 residues. The CDR3 loop reads CASSQRQDYEQYF. CDR3 sequence (DNA): TGCGCCAGCAGTCAAAGGCAGGACTACGAGCAGTACTTC.

The chain recombines TRBV25-1 with TRBJ2-7; no firm D call. Germline assignment: CDR1 MGHDK and CDR2 SYGVNS. V was clipped by 2 bases and J by 4 bases, with 18 bases between them. CDR3 length equals 16 residues. Here the CDR3 reads CASSESQTITPYEQYF. The DNA for the CDR3 is TGTGCCAGCAGTGAAAGCCAAACAATTACCCCTTACGAGCAGTACTTC.

The J gene is TRBJ1-5, the V gene TRBV5-6, with TRBD1 identical over 7 bases. This CDR3 contains 14 residues. Germline CDR1 is SGHDT and CDR2 is YYEEEE. Trimming cost V 4 bases and J 0 bases; bases outside gene matches: 1. The CDR3 loop is CASSPGGSNQPQHF. Written as DNA, the CDR3 is TGTGCCAGCAGCCCAGGGGGTAGCAATCAGCCCCAGCATTTT.

V and J are TRBV20-1 and TRBJ2-4; no clear D gene. Germline CDR1 and CDR2: DFQATT and SNEGSKA (reference sequence). This CDR3 has 11 residues. Trimming shortened V by 5 bases and J by 7 bases, and 9 bases separated the two germline ends. CDR3 residues: CSALTGNIQYF. The CDR3 DNA sequence: TGCAGTGCTTTGACTGGCAACATTCAGTACTTC.

The chain links TRBV5-1 to TRBJ1-2; D possibly corresponds to TRBD1 (6 bases). The ends were cut back, 1 base at V and 4 bases at J, with 11 bases in the middle. The CDR3 length is 14 residues. Per the germline V gene, CDR1 is SGHRS and CDR2 is YFSETQ. CDR3 sequence: CASSLSQGIYGYTF. The DNA for the CDR3 is TGCGCCAGCAGCTTGTCACAGGGTATCTATGGCTACACCTTC.